These 16 T cell receptor beta chains came from one sample sequenced in a study of beta chain features in type 1 diabetes. Antigens of these TCRs are unknown. Expressed TCRB transcripts were sequenced because the entire RNA isolate underwent reverse transcription. Only in-frame clones appear in the TCRdb table, and some are missing; sequencing was by immunoSEQ multiplex PCR. The data hold approximately 150,000 clones, with more than 10% observed a single time. Study-level points and caveats: Across all four CD4+ subsets, people with type 1 diabetes showed modestly shorter TCRB CDR3s.

The sequenced sample was central memory CD4+ T cells from blood. These receptors were taken from a man aged 18 to 30 with type 1 diabetes.

The rearrangement uses TRBV10-2 and TRBJ1-1; TRBD1 is a possible D gene (6 bases). Deletions cut 5 bases from V and 3 bases from J, with 16 bases between. CDR1 is WSHSY, CDR2 SAAADI, per germline. The CDR3 totals 15 residues. The CDR3 nucleotides are TGCGCCAGCAGTCCACCTCCCAGGGGAGACACTGAAGCTTTCTTT. This codes for CASSPPPRGDTEAFF.

The chain couples TRBV6-5 to TRBJ2-1; 9 bases fit TRBD1. The CDR3 runs to 16 residues. The ends lost 0 bases at V and 6 bases at J; junction bases unmatched: 6. Germline loops: CDR1 MNHEY, CDR2 SVGAGI. The DNA for the CDR3 is TGTGCCAGCAGTTACTCGTCGGGACAGGGCCTCAATGAGCAGTTCTTC. It encodes CASSYSSGQGLNEQFF.

This clone occurred a few times. The V gene is TRBV7-6, the J gene TRBJ1-5; D is ambiguous. The length of the CDR3 is 14 residues. Germline loops: CDR1 SGHVS, CDR2 FNYEAQ. V dropped 0 bases and J dropped 5 bases, with 8 bases sitting between them. CDR3 residues: CASSLARVDQPQHF. The CDR3 DNA reads TGTGCCAGCAGCTTAGCGAGGGTCGATCAGCCCCAGCATTTT.

The chain joins TRBV30 to TRBJ2-5; D possibly corresponds to TRBD2 (7 bases). This CDR3 comprises 13 residues. Trimming took off 2 bases at V and 5 bases at J, with 12 bases between the two ends. Germline CDR1 reads GTSNPN; CDR2 reads SVGIG (reference sequence). The CDR3 coding sequence is TGTGCCTGGAGTCGCGGGGGCCGGGAGACCCAGTACTTC. Translating it yields CAWSRGGRETQYF. The full variable domain, with the rest looked up from reference TRBV30 and TRBJ2-5, is SQTIHQWPATLVQPVGSPLSLECTVEGTSNPNLYWYRQAAGRGLQLLFYSVGIGQISSEVPQNLSASRPQDRQFILSSKKLLLSDSGFYLCAWSRGGRETQYFGPGTRLLVL.

This clone was seen only a few times. The chain carries TRBV13 and TRBJ2-7, with D unresolved. V dropped 6 bases and J dropped 0 bases, with 12 bases sitting between them. From germline, CDR1 is PRHDT and CDR2 FYEKMQ (reference sequence). The CDR3 consists of 14 residues. The CDR3 sequence: CASSPTFTSYEQYF. The CDR3 DNA is TGTGCCAGCAGTCCGACATTTACCTCCTACGAGCAGTACTTC.

This clone has a count of ten or more. V gene TRBV7-2 combines with J gene TRBJ2-5; no firm D call. The CDR3 covers 12 residues. Deletions cut 1 base from V and 5 bases from J, with 5 bases between. Germline V CDR1 and CDR2: SGHTA, FQGNSA. CDR3 DNA sequence: TGTGCCAGCAGCTTAGAGTGGGAGACCCAGTACTTC. Translating gives CASSLEWETQYF. Variable domain in full (rest from reference TRBV7-2 and TRBJ2-5): GAGVSQSPSNKVTEKGKDVELRCDPISGHTALYWYRQSLGQGLEFLIYFQGNSAPDKSGLPSDRFSAERTGGSVSTLTIQRTQQEDSAVYLCASSLEWETQYFGPGTRLLVL.

This clone was counted between two and nine times. The chain combines TRBV5-4 with TRBJ1-1; no firm D call. This CDR3 region has 14 residues. Trimming shortened V by 3 bases and J by 0 bases, and 9 bases separated the two germline ends. Germline V gene data show CDR1 as SGHNT and CDR2 as YYREEE (reference sequence). The CDR3 spells CASSSGDLNTEAFF. The DNA of the CDR3 is TGTGCCAGCAGCTCCGGAGACCTGAACACTGAAGCTTTCTTT.

This sequence joins TRBV2 and TRBJ2-1; D is unresolved. The CDR3 is 11 amino acids. V dropped 5 bases and J dropped 7 bases, with 6 bases sitting between them. In germline, CDR1 is SNHLY, CDR2 FYNNEI. CDR3 DNA: TGTGCCAGCAGTCCAGATAATGAGCAGTTCTTC. As protein: CASSPDNEQFF.

This chain connects TRBV5-1 to TRBJ2-3; 10 nucleotides match TRBD2. CDR1 and CDR2 (germline): SGHRS, YFSETQ. Trimming took 0 bases from V and 1 from J; bases not matched to a gene: 5. This CDR3 is 17 amino acids long. The CDR3 DNA reads as TGCGCCAGCAGCTTGGGATACGGGACTAGCGGCACAGATACGCAGTATTTT. It is translated as CASSLGYGTSGTDTQYF.

This rearrangement joins TRBV2 to TRBJ1-5, with 7 nucleotides matching TRBD1. V was pared by 6 bases and J by 0 bases, with 5 bases of the junction left unmatched. The CDR3 has 15 amino acids. Germline values: CDR1 SNHLY, CDR2 FYNNEI. The CDR3 DNA is TGTGCCAGCAGGGGACAGATTTATAGCAATCAGCCCCAGCATTTT. It translates to CASRGQIYSNQPQHF.

A few counts support this clone. A junction boundary mismatches the germline segment, possibly from a read error. The chain couples TRBV7-7 to TRBJ2-2; TRBD1 matches at 7 bases. The CDR3 spans 14 residues. Looked up from germline, CDR1 is SSHAT and CDR2 is FNYEAQ (reference sequence). The CDR3 spells CASTADRMTGELFF. The CDR3, as DNA: TGTGCTAGCACCGCGGACAGGATGACCGGGGAGCTGTTTTTT.

This clone was detected only a few times. The chain couples TRBV25-1 to TRBJ2-1, with D hard to call. This CDR3 spans 12 amino acids. The V gene lost 1 base and the J gene lost 9 bases, with 7 bases spanning the gap. CDR1 and CDR2 from the germline V gene are MGHDK and SYGVNS. The CDR3 sequence: CASSEFGGEQFF. CDR3 bases: TGTGCCAGCAGTGAATTTGGCGGTGAGCAGTTCTTC.

The chain uses TRBV9 and TRBJ1-2; no clear D gene. CDR3 length: 12 residues. Trimming took 4 bases from V and 1 from J, leaving 5 bases between them. Per the germline V gene, CDR1 is SGDLS and CDR2 is YYNGEE. The CDR3 spells CASSQHNYGYTF. CDR3 in DNA: TGTGCCAGCAGCCAACATAACTATGGCTACACCTTC.

A few counts support this clone. The rearrangement joins TRBV10-1 to TRBJ2-5; D uncertain. V was pared by 3 bases and J by 5 bases, with 7 bases between. The CDR3 covers 12 residues. The germline V gene has CDR1 WNHNN and CDR2 SYGVQD (reference sequence). The CDR3 sequence: CASSDYMETQYF. DNA of the CDR3: TGCGCCAGCAGTGACTATATGGAGACCCAGTACTTC.

This clone has just a few counts. The chain combines TRBV6-5 with TRBJ1-1; D may be TRBD1 (5 bases). V lost 6 bases and J 4 bases, leaving 15 bases between the germline ends. Germline V gene data show CDR1 as MNHEY and CDR2 as SVGAGI. The CDR3 extends over 14 amino acids. This chain's CDR3 is CASRRGVGGTEAFF. CDR3 sequence (DNA): TGTGCCAGCAGAAGAGGGGTAGGAGGCACTGAAGCTTTCTTT.

The chain is built from TRBV29-1 and TRBJ2-1, with TRBD2 matching 7 bases. CDR1 is SQVTM, CDR2 ANQGSEA, per germline. V lost 5 bases to trimming and J lost 3 bases; unmatched junction nucleotides: 10. This CDR3 spans 15 amino acids. CDR3 nucleotides: TGCAGCGTTTTTAGTGGAGCGGGAAACTACAATGAGCAGTTCTTC. Amino acid sequence: CSVFSGAGNYNEQFF.